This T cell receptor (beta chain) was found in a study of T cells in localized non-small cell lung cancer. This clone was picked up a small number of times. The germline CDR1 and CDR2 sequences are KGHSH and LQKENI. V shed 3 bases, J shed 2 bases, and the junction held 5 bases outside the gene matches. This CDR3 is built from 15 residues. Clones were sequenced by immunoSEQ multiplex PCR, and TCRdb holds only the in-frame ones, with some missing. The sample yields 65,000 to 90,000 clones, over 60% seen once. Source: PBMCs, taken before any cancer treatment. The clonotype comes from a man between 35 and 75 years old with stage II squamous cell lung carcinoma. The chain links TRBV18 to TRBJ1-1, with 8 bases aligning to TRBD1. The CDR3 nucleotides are TGTGCCAGCTCACCCCGGACAGGGAGTAACACTGAAGCTTTCTTT. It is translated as CASSPRTGSNTEAFF.